These 22 T cell receptor beta chains came from one sample sequenced in a study of identical twins. TCRdb re-derived calls from the 5' RACE reads in MiXCR, one entry per CDR3 protein. The table lists hundreds of thousands of distinct CDR3 sequences, roughly 12% of them singletons. This same sample was also part of a study on yellow fever vaccine responses in identical twins.

Sequenced sample: CD8+ T cells sorted from blood. The receptor set was obtained from a woman younger than 35 in good health.

This clonotype was picked up a small number of times. The V gene is TRBV2, the J gene TRBJ2-7, with 9 positions matching TRBD1. The V gene's germline CDR1 is SNHLY and CDR2 FYNNEI. The CDR3 is made up of 15 amino acids. V lost 6 bases, J lost 4 bases, and 10 bases stayed unmatched. This chain's CDR3 is CASRTPGTGIYEQYV. In DNA, the CDR3 is TGTGCCAGCAGGACCCCCGGGACAGGGATTTACGAGCAGTACGTC.

The J gene is TRBJ2-7, the V gene TRBV4-1; 7 nucleotides match TRBD1. V shed 1 base and J 3 bases; nucleotides not matched to a gene: 6. Germline lookup yields CDR1 MGHRA and CDR2 YSYEKL. This CDR3 is 15 amino acids long. CDR3 sequence: CASSQAQGGNYEQYV. Written as DNA, the CDR3 is TGCGCCAGCAGCCAAGCCCAAGGGGGCAACTACGAGCAGTACGTC.

This clonotype was seen many times. V is TRBV12-3 or TRBV12-4 and J is TRBJ2-7; D could derive from TRBD1 or TRBD2 (5 bases each). The V and J ends lost 2 bases and 2 bases respectively, with 13 bases between them. The CDR3 has 15 residues. This chain's CDR3 is CASSLMGEMAYEQYF. DNA of the CDR3: TGTGCCAGCAGTTTAATGGGGGAGATGGCCTACGAGCAGTACTTC.

This clonotype was seen at least ten times. The chain recombines TRBV6-4 with TRBJ2-3; 7 bases fit TRBD1. The CDR3 consists of 15 residues. With 0 bases clipped from V and 4 bases from J, the junction kept 4 bases outside the gene matches. CDR1 is MRHNA and CDR2 is SNTAGT in the germline V gene. CDR3 DNA: TGTGCCAGCAGTGACTCAGGGGGCAGCGCAGATACGCAGTATTTT. As protein: CASSDSGGSADTQYF.

The genes are TRBV14 and TRBJ2-2; 10 bases match TRBD1. Trimming at V came to 4 bases and at J to 0 bases, leaving 8 bases not matched to a gene. Looked up from germline, CDR1 is SGHDN and CDR2 is FVKESK. This CDR3 spans 18 amino acids. CDR3 in DNA: TGTGCCAGCAGCCGGGGACAGGGGTCCCTCGCGAACACCGGGGAGCTGTTTTTT. As protein: CASSRGQGSLANTGELFF.

The chain couples TRBV6-1 to TRBJ2-7; 14 nucleotides align to TRBD2. The CDR3 length is 16 residues. The germline V gene encodes CDR1 MNHNS and CDR2 SASEGT. Trimming took 6 bases from V and 4 from J; bases not matched to a gene: 8. The CDR3 DNA is TGTGCCAGCAGGCTGACTAGCGGGAGGGCCGGGTACGAGCAGTACTTC. Its protein is CASRLTSGRAGYEQYF.

This clonotype was seen only a few times. The chain uses TRBV25-1 and TRBJ1-4; D remains unclear. This CDR3 region has 12 residues. The V end lost 8 bases, the J end lost 8 bases, and 12 bases lay between the germline ends. Germline values: CDR1 MGHDK, CDR2 SYGVNS. The CDR3 sequence is CASGWLKEKLFF. In nucleotides, the CDR3 is TGTGCCAGCGGTTGGTTGAAAGAAAAACTGTTTTTT.

The CDR3 nucleotides are TGTGCCAGCAGCTTATGGGGGGCAGGGGACAATGAGCAGTTCTTC. It yields the protein CASSLWGAGDNEQFF. The rearrangement uses TRBV7-3 and TRBJ2-1; D tentatively fits TRBD1 or TRBD2 (6 bases each). V was shortened by 2 bases and J by 5 bases, with 13 bases between the two germline ends. The CDR3 sequence is 15 residues long. The germline gives CDR1 SGHTA, CDR2 FQGTGA.

This chain links TRBV2 with TRBJ2-1; the match to TRBD2 covers 7 bases. There are 19 residues in the CDR3. V shed 4 bases, J shed 0 bases, and the junction held 15 bases outside the gene matches. The germline gives CDR1 SNHLY, CDR2 FYNNEI. CDR3 region: CASSGLAGVVASSYNEQFF. In DNA form, the CDR3 reads TGTGCCAGCAGTGGGCTCGCGGGAGTGGTGGCCAGCTCCTACAATGAGCAGTTCTTC.

Concerning this clonotype itself: The junction shows a germline mismatch at one end, possibly a read error. The genes are TRBV20-1 and TRBJ2-2; 8 bases are a match to TRBD1. There are 16 residues in the CDR3. Germline V lookup: CDR1 DFQATT, CDR2 SNEGSKA (reference sequence). CDR3 sequence: CCARDPGQGDTGELFF. The CDR3 nucleotides are TGCTGTGCTAGAGATCCCGGACAGGGCGACACCGGGGAGCTGTTTTTT.

This clonotype showed up just a few times. The rearrangement links TRBV2 to TRBJ2-5; D ambiguous. Germline V lookup: CDR1 SNHLY, CDR2 FYNNEI. The CDR3 is made up of 14 amino acids. The ends were cut back, 2 bases at V and 1 base at J, with 8 bases in the middle. In nucleotides, the CDR3 is TGTGCCAGCAGTGAATGGGCCCCCCAAGAGACCCAGTACTTC. This sequence encodes CASSEWAPQETQYF.

V and J are TRBV20-1 and TRBJ2-5, with TRBD1 identical over 9 bases. Germline trimming cut 5 bases from V and 5 bases from J; bases unmatched to any gene: 9. The CDR3 has 14 residues. The germline V gene has CDR1 DFQATT and CDR2 SNEGSKA (reference sequence). The CDR3 nucleotides are TGCAGTGCTCGTACAGGGGGCGTAGGGGAGACCCAGTACTTC. It translates to CSARTGGVGETQYF.

This clonotype was counted only a few times. V is TRBV6-6 and J is TRBJ1-1, with D unclear. CDR3 length equals 12 residues. Germline V lookup: CDR1 MNHNY, CDR2 SVGAGI (reference sequence). Trimming took 7 bases from V and 1 from J, leaving 7 bases between them. The CDR3 nucleotides are TGTGCCAGCATAGAAGGGAACACTGAAGCTTTCTTT. Encoded protein: CASIEGNTEAFF.

This clonotype was picked up a small number of times. The chain carries TRBV7-2 and TRBJ1-6; 7 nucleotides match TRBD1. The J segment lost 4 bases and the V segment lost 6 bases, leaving 6 bases of the junction unmatched. CDR3 length equals 15 residues. Germline CDR1 and CDR2: SGHTA and FQGNSA. For the CDR3, the DNA is TGTGCCAGCAGAGAAAGGGGACAGTATAATTCACCCCTCCACTTT. Its protein product is CASRERGQYNSPLHF.

This chain uses TRBV29-1 with TRBJ1-2, with 8 positions matching TRBD1. Germline V lookup: CDR1 SQVTM, CDR2 ANQGSEA. This CDR3 is 13 amino acids long. V dropped 1 base and J dropped 5; count of bases not matched to a gene: 3. CDR3 residues: CSVEGRTGYGYTF. The DNA for the CDR3 is TGCAGCGTTGAAGGTCGGACAGGGTATGGCTACACCTTC.

The chain links TRBV2 to TRBJ2-1; TRBD2 might be the D (6 bases). This CDR3 is 16 amino acids long. V shed 8 bases and J shed 4 bases, with 21 bases lying between them. CDR1 and CDR2 (germline): SNHLY, FYNNEI. CDR3 in amino acids: CASARGYSATYNEQFF. CDR3 DNA sequence: TGTGCCAGCGCCCGGGGGTACAGTGCAACTTACAATGAGCAGTTCTTC.

This chain uses TRBV10-3 with TRBJ2-2; 9 nucleotides match TRBD2. V was clipped by 3 bases and J by 5 bases; unmatched bases: 7. Per the germline V gene, CDR1 is ENHRY and CDR2 is SYGVKD. There are 16 residues in the CDR3. The DNA of the CDR3 is TGTGCCATCAGTGAACCAGCGGGAGGTTTTACCGGGGAGCTGTTTTTT. This translates into CAISEPAGGFTGELFF.

This clonotype was counted many times. The CDR3 spells CASSPSGTGELFF. The CDR3 DNA reads as TGTGCCAGCAGCCCGAGTGGGACCGGGGAGCTGTTTTTT. The rearrangement uses TRBV6-1 and TRBJ2-2; D uncertain. V shed 6 bases and J shed 5 bases, with 10 bases lying between them. This CDR3 has 13 residues. Per germline, CDR1 MNHNS and CDR2 SASEGT.

This clonotype was seen at least ten times. The chain uses TRBV4-1 and TRBJ1-5; TRBD1 might be the D (6 bases). The CDR3 runs to 16 residues. CDR1 MGHRA and CDR2 YSYEKL come from the germline V gene. Trimming took 0 bases from V and 4 from J, leaving 13 bases between them. Here the CDR3 DNA reads TGCGCCAGCAGCCAAGATCTCCCGGGGGCAAATCAGCCCCAGCATTTT. This sequence encodes CASSQDLPGANQPQHF.

The chain joins TRBV3-1 to TRBJ1-1; D is perhaps TRBD1 (5 bases). The germline V gene has CDR1 LGHDT and CDR2 YNNKEL (reference sequence). V was clipped by 9 bases and J by 3 bases, with 8 bases between them. The CDR3 runs to 11 residues. In DNA form, the CDR3 reads TGTGCCAGTCAGGGTTACACTGAAGCTTTCTTT. The encoded protein is CASQGYTEAFF. The variable domain in full, completed from reference TRBV3-1 and TRBJ1-1, reads DTAVSQTPKYLVTQMGNDKSIKCEQNLGHDTMYWYKQDSKKFLKIMFSYNNKELIINETVPNRFSPKSPDKAHLNLHINSLELGDSAVYFCASQGYTEAFFGQGTRLTVV.

The chain recombines TRBV20-1 with TRBJ1-1, with 9 bases aligning to TRBD1. The V segment lost 4 bases and the J segment 6 bases; nucleotides outside the gene matches: 6. This CDR3 is 13 amino acids long. In germline, CDR1 is DFQATT, CDR2 SNEGSKA (reference sequence). As DNA, the CDR3 is TGCAGTGCTACCTGGGACAGGGCTCCTGAAGCTTTCTTT. Translation: CSATWDRAPEAFF.

The V and J genes are TRBV12-3 or TRBV12-4 and TRBJ2-7; D unclear. Trimming left V 1 base short and J 5 bases short, with 18 bases between. The CDR3 has 16 residues. The CDR3 reads CASSLGATNLVNEQYF. DNA of the CDR3: TGTGCCAGCAGTTTAGGGGCCACCAACCTAGTAAACGAGCAGTACTTC.